The source of this T cell receptor (beta chain) is a study of lymphopenia after photon versus proton radiotherapy. The CDR3 loop spans 16 amino acids. Germline lookup yields CDR1 SGHTS and CDR2 YDEGEE. Trimming shortened V by 4 bases and J by 0 bases, and 14 bases separated the two germline ends. Only in-frame clones appear in the TCRdb table, and some are missing; sequencing was by immunoSEQ multiplex PCR. The profile covers roughly 41,000 clones, with about 84% appearing a single time and approximately 2.9% taken by the ten largest. Worth noting for this clone: This specimen includes other DNA sequences encoding the same CDR3.

V is TRBV5-8 and J is TRBJ1-5; the D is unclear. The input for sequencing was peripheral blood, taken from a patient treated with photon-based radiotherapy. This clonotype originated in a man in his fifties or sixties with gastric cancer. CDR3 sequence (DNA): TGTGCCAGCAGCCTGGGCGGGGTGTTTAGCAATCAGCCCCAGCATTTT. This gives the protein CASSLGGVFSNQPQHF. Drawing the rest from reference TRBV5-8 and TRBJ1-5, the complete variable domain is EAGVTQSPTHLIKTRGQQATLRCSPISGHTSVYWYQQALGLGLQFLLWYDEGEERNRGNFPPRFSGRQFPNYSSELNVNALELEDSALYLCASSLGGVFSNQPQHFGDGTRLSIL.